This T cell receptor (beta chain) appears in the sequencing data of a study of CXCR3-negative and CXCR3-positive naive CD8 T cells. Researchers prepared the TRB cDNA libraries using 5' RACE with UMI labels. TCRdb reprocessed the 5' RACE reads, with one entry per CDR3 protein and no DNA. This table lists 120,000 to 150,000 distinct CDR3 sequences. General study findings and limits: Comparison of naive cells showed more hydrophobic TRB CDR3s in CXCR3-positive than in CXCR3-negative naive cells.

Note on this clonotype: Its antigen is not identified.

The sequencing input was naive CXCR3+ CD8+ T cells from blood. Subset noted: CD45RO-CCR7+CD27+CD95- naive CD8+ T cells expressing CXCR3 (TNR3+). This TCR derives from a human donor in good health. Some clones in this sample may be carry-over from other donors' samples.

The chain's CDR3 is CASTNHGLSPGYTF. J is TRBJ1-2 and V is TRBV6-1; the TRBD1 assignment by TCRdb is unverifiable without DNA. Germline-derived CDR1 and CDR2 are MNHNS and SASEGT. The length of the CDR3 is 14 residues.